These 24 T cell receptor beta chains share one sample of origin, sequenced in a study of T cells in localized non-small cell lung cancer. Profiling relied on immunoSEQ multiplex PCR, and the TCRdb table lists in-frame clones only, not all of them. The sample lists over 45,000 clones; about 90% were seen once. Sequenced here: peripheral blood, sampled before any cancer treatment. These receptors originate from a man aged 35-69 years with stage I squamous cell lung carcinoma.

The CDR3 loop is CASSLWTGESSYEQYF. Written as DNA, the CDR3 is TGTGCCAGCAGTTTATGGACAGGGGAGTCCTCCTACGAGCAGTACTTC. The chain joins TRBV28 to TRBJ2-7; 8 bases are a match to TRBD1. The CDR3 totals 16 residues. V lost 0 bases and J lost 0; bases outside the gene matches: 4. CDR1 is MDHEN and CDR2 is SYDVKM in the germline V gene.

This chain joins TRBV7-8 and TRBJ1-4; D not certain. Germline V gene lookup returns CDR1 SGHVS and CDR2 FQNEAQ. CDR3 size: 13 residues. Trimming stripped 5 bases from V and 8 bases from J, with 12 bases between. The CDR3 sequence: CASSALTQEKLFF. The CDR3 nucleotides read TGTGCCAGCAGCGCACTAACCCAGGAAAAACTGTTTTTT.

The V call is TRBV18, the J call TRBJ2-1; possibly TRBD2 for D (6 bases). Germline loops: CDR1 KGHSH, CDR2 LQKENI. V was clipped by 0 bases and J by 7 bases, with 13 bases between them. This CDR3 contains 15 residues. CDR3 sequence reads: CASSPPAGISNEQFF. The CDR3 nucleotides read TGTGCCAGCTCACCACCAGCGGGTATATCGAATGAGCAGTTCTTC.

This clone was seen only a few times. The V call is TRBV29-1, the J call TRBJ2-1; 9 nucleotides match TRBD2. CDR1 is SQVTM and CDR2 is ANQGSEA in the germline V gene. This CDR3 has 13 amino acids. V lost 4 bases to trimming and J lost 7 bases; unmatched junction nucleotides: 5. CDR3 nucleotide sequence: TGCAGCGTTGCTCCTAGCGGGACGAATGAGCAGTTCTTC. Residues: CSVAPSGTNEQFF.

This rearrangement joins TRBV7-2 to TRBJ1-4; D unresolved. Germline V gene data show CDR1 as SGHTA and CDR2 as FQGNSA. Trimming took 6 bases from V and 8 from J, leaving 16 bases between them. The CDR3 contains 14 residues. CDR3 loop: CASRNGPGREKLFF. As DNA, the CDR3 is TGTGCCAGCAGAAACGGACCCGGGCGGGAAAAACTGTTTTTT.

V is TRBV14 and J is TRBJ2-1; possibly TRBD1 for D (6 bases). CDR3 size: 14 residues. Germline V lookup: CDR1 SGHDN, CDR2 FVKESK. Trimming pared 4 bases from V and 8 bases from J, leaving 15 bases between. The CDR3 DNA sequence: TGTGCCAGCAGCCCTAATATCAGGGGCGATGAGCAGTTCTTC. Amino acids: CASSPNIRGDEQFF.

The J gene is TRBJ2-7, the V gene TRBV5-6; perhaps TRBD2 as D (6 bases). Germline CDR1 reads SGHDT; CDR2 reads YYEEEE. The length of the CDR3 is 16 residues. The V and J ends lost 3 bases and 5 bases respectively, with 21 bases between them. DNA for the CDR3: TGTGCCAGCAGCTCGCCCCATAGCGGCGAAACTAACGAGCAGTACTTC. Its protein product is CASSSPHSGETNEQYF.

The chain is built from TRBV2 and TRBJ2-1, with TRBD2 matching 7 bases. The length of the CDR3 is 15 residues. The germline CDR1 and CDR2 sequences are SNHLY and FYNNEI. The trim removed 4 bases at V and 11 bases at J, leaving 14 bases unmatched. The CDR3, as DNA: TGTGCCAGCAGTGGGGCGGGGGATTTGTTGGGTAAGCAGTTCTTC. Translating gives CASSGAGDLLGKQFF. Supplemented by reference TRBV2 and TRBJ2-1, the full variable domain reads EPEVTQTPSHQVTQMGQEVILRCVPISNHLYFYWYRQILGQKVEFLVSFYNNEISEKSEIFDDQFSVERPDGSNFTLKIRSTKLEDSAMYFCASSGAGDLLGKQFFGPGTRLTVL.

V and J are TRBV2 and TRBJ1-4; TRBD1 agrees at 8 bases. Germline CDR1 is SNHLY and CDR2 is FYNNEI. The V gene end was trimmed by 6 bases and the J gene end by 0 bases; junction bases not matched to a gene: 3. The CDR3 spans 15 residues. The DNA of the CDR3 is TGTGCCAGCAGGGTGGACAGGGCAACTAATGAAAAACTGTTTTTT. Protein: CASRVDRATNEKLFF. Using reference TRBV2 and TRBJ1-4 for the parts outside the CDR3, the full variable domain is EPEVTQTPSHQVTQMGQEVILRCVPISNHLYFYWYRQILGQKVEFLVSFYNNEISEKSEIFDDQFSVERPDGSNFTLKIRSTKLEDSAMYFCASRVDRATNEKLFFGSGTQLSVL.

The chain is built from TRBV30 and TRBJ1-5; weak D call: TRBD1 (5 bases). Germline V gene lookup returns CDR1 GTSNPN and CDR2 SVGIG (reference sequence). The CDR3 consists of 15 residues. V was clipped by 0 bases and J by 2 bases, with 11 bases between them. In DNA, the CDR3 is TGTGCCTGGAGTGTTAGGGGAGGAGGCAATCAGCCCCAGCATTTT. Its protein product is CAWSVRGGGNQPQHF.

The chain is built from TRBV10-2 and TRBJ2-7; no reliable D call. With 10 bases removed from V and 5 bases from J, the gap between germline ends came to 18 bases. The V gene's germline CDR1 is WSHSY and CDR2 SAAADI. The length of the CDR3 is 13 residues. CDR3 amino acids: CATTRHPKDEQYF. In DNA form, the CDR3 reads TGCGCCACCACTCGACACCCTAAGGACGAGCAGTACTTC.

CDR3 nucleotides: TGTGCCAGCAGCCCCTGCGGACCCGAAAACATTCAGTACTTC. It encodes CASSPCGPENIQYF. This rearrangement joins TRBV21-1 to TRBJ2-4. TRBV21-1 is shown as a pseudogene. This CDR3 region has 14 residues.

The chain has TRBV14 and TRBJ1-1; 8 nucleotides line up with TRBD1. Per germline, CDR1 SGHDN and CDR2 FVKESK. Unmatched junction bases numbered 7, after V lost 5 bases and J lost 2 bases. This CDR3 has 15 residues. CDR3 sequence: CASSSQGVRNTEAFF. The CDR3 region has the DNA TGTGCCAGCAGCTCACAGGGGGTTCGAAACACTGAAGCTTTCTTT.

The rearrangement links TRBV6-4 to TRBJ2-3, with no clear D. This CDR3 contains 14 residues. The germline CDR1 and CDR2 sequences are MRHNA and SNTAGT. The V end lost 0 bases, the J end lost 0 bases, and 4 bases lay between the germline ends. The CDR3 nucleotides are TGTGCCAGCAGTGACTCGGACAGCACAGATACGCAGTATTTT. Translated, it gives CASSDSDSTDTQYF.

The rearrangement uses TRBV28 and TRBJ2-7, with 7 bases that match TRBD1. CDR3 length: 15 residues. J lost 3 bases, V lost 5 bases, and 10 bases had no gene match. The germline gives CDR1 MDHEN, CDR2 SYDVKM. The CDR3 loop is CASSGLQGRLYEQYF. The CDR3 DNA reads TGTGCCAGCAGTGGGCTACAGGGGCGCCTCTACGAGCAGTACTTC.

This sequence joins TRBV5-1 and TRBJ2-5; D call uncertain. V was clipped by 0 bases and J by 0 bases, with 6 bases between them. CDR3 length: 14 amino acids. From germline, CDR1 is SGHRS and CDR2 YFSETQ. The CDR3 DNA is TGCGCCAGCAGCTTGGCCGACTACCAAGAGACCCAGTACTTC. Protein: CASSLADYQETQYF.

The chain joins TRBV19 to TRBJ1-3, with D unresolved. The germline gives CDR1 LNHDA, CDR2 SQIVND (reference sequence). The CDR3 runs 16 residues. V was shortened by 4 bases and J by 0 bases, with 13 bases between the two germline ends. The CDR3 sequence: CASSTPTLLSGNTIYF. The CDR3 coding sequence is TGTGCCAGTAGTACCCCAACCTTACTCTCTGGAAACACCATATATTTT.

The chain links TRBV7-8 to TRBJ2-5; tentatively, D is TRBD2 (6 bases). Trimming shortened V by 3 bases and J by 4 bases, and 12 bases separated the two germline ends. This CDR3 contains 14 residues. Germline V lookup: CDR1 SGHVS, CDR2 FQNEAQ. The CDR3 region is CASSLGTLSETQYF. The CDR3 DNA reads as TGTGCCAGCAGCTTGGGGACTTTGTCAGAGACCCAGTACTTC.

The chain couples TRBV2 to TRBJ2-1; 7 bases line up with TRBD1. CDR1 is SNHLY, CDR2 FYNNEI, per germline. The CDR3 has 15 residues. Trimming cost V 6 bases and J 4 bases; bases outside gene matches: 9. CDR3: CASSFDRESYNEQFF. As DNA, the CDR3 is TGTGCCAGCAGCTTTGACAGGGAAAGTTACAATGAGCAGTTCTTC.

The chain recombines TRBV6-1 with TRBJ1-3; D unclear. V was trimmed by 0 bases and J by 1 base, leaving 7 bases between them. CDR3 size: 15 residues. From germline, CDR1 is MNHNS and CDR2 SASEGT. CDR3 bases: TGTGCCAGCAGTGAAGCCGGTGTTTCTGGAAACACCATATATTTT. Residues: CASSEAGVSGNTIYF.

The chain couples TRBV11-2 to TRBJ2-5, with 9 positions matching TRBD1. The length of the CDR3 is 15 residues. J was trimmed by 5 bases and V by 5 bases; bases with no gene match: 9. Germline CDR1 reads SGHAT; CDR2 reads FQNNGV. The CDR3 loop is CASSAGTGRGETQYF. The DNA of the CDR3 is TGTGCCAGCAGCGCCGGGACAGGGCGAGGGGAGACCCAGTACTTC.

This clone was detected a few times. V usage is TRBV19 and J usage is TRBJ2-5; TRBD2 aligns across 10 bases. In germline, CDR1 is LNHDA, CDR2 SQIVND (reference sequence). Trimming at V came to 1 base and at J to 5 bases, leaving 10 bases not matched to a gene. The CDR3 extends over 17 amino acids. The CDR3 bases are TGTGCCAGTAGTATAGGATCTCTAGCGGGAGCCGAGGAGACCCAGTACTTC. Its protein product is CASSIGSLAGAEETQYF.

This chain connects TRBV7-9 to TRBJ2-2; D perhaps matches TRBD2 (5 bases). Trimming cost V 5 bases and J 9 bases, with 10 bases left between them. This CDR3 spans 12 amino acids. Germline V gene lookup returns CDR1 SEHNR and CDR2 FQNEAQ (reference sequence). CDR3 DNA sequence: TGTGCCAGCAGCCGGGGAATCCGGGAGCTGTTTTTT. It codes for CASSRGIRELFF.

The CDR3 coding sequence is TGTGCCAGCAGCTTTGGGCCGGGACGGTTGAACACTGAAGCTTTCTTT. Its translation: CASSFGPGRLNTEAFF. The chain combines TRBV7-9 with TRBJ1-1, with D maybe TRBD1 (5 bases). V lost 3 bases, J lost 0 bases, and 14 bases lay in between. There are 16 residues in the CDR3. The germline V gene encodes CDR1 SEHNR and CDR2 FQNEAQ (reference sequence). The complete variable domain, with remaining parts taken from reference TRBV7-9 and TRBJ1-1, reads DTGVSQNPRHKITKRGQNVTFRCDPISEHNRLYWYRQTLGQGPEFLTYFQNEAQLEKSRLLSDRFSAERPKGSFSTLEIQRTEQGDSAMYLCASSFGPGRLNTEAFFGQGTRLTVV.